This is a list of T cell receptor beta chains from one sample in a study of blood T cell repertoires in COVID-19. Method: immunoSEQ multiplex PCR; TCRdb's copy keeps in-frame clones and lacks some. The sample contains about 330,000 clones, roughly 87% of which appear only once. Material: peripheral blood. The receptors originated from a man in his thirties or forties with COVID-19, enrolled during active disease. Both conserved end residues are part of each CDR3. The D gene is left open where the match is weak. The size entry is marked missing in some rows and otherwise reads once, few, many or a size class.

>TRBV18|NA|TRBJ1-1|NA
CASSPSDRNTEAFF
TGTGCCAGCTCACCATCGGACAGGAACACTGAAGCTTTCTTT
>TRBV9|NA|TRBJ2-1|NA
CASSSRLPLAGEQFF
TGTGCCAGCAGCTCCCGACTCCCTCTGGCGGGTGAGCAGTTCTTC
>TRBV2|TRBD1|TRBJ1-3|NA
CASSVLQGAGNTIYF
TGTGCCAGCAGTGTATTACAGGGGGCAGGAAACACCATATATTTT
>TRBV7-8|TRBD1|TRBJ1-6|NA
CASSSGQPDNSPLHF
TGTGCCAGCAGCTCGGGACAGCCAGATAATTCACCCCTCCACTTT
>TRBV18|NA|TRBJ2-3|NA
CASSPSGVTDTQYF
TGTGCCAGCTCACCATCGGGAGTCACGGATACGCAGTATTTT
>TRBV6-2/TRBV6-3|TRBD1|TRBJ1-5|NA
CASSYVRRGQVNQPQHF
TGTGCCAGCAGTTACGTTAGAAGGGGGCAGGTGAATCAGCCCCAGCATTTT
>TRBV3-1/TRBV3-2|NA|TRBJ2-7|NA
CASSQGRPRDWQYF
TGTGCCAGCAGCCAAGGGAGACCCCGGGATTGGCAGTACTTC
>TRBV28|NA|TRBJ1-6|NA
CASTPGDFNSPLHF
TGTGCCAGCACACCCGGGGATTTTAATTCACCCCTCCACTTT
>TRBV12-3/TRBV12-4|NA|TRBJ2-1|NA
CASRPSSGEQFF
TGTGCCAGCAGGCCTTCTTCGGGTGAGCAGTTCTTC
>TRBV7-2|NA|TRBJ2-5|NA
CASRFPGTLAQYF
TGTGCCAGCAGATTCCCGGGGACACTCGCCCAGTACTTC
>TRBV18|NA|TRBJ2-1|once
CASSPPRALYNEQFF
TGTGCCAGCTCACCACCTCGCGCTCTCTACAATGAGCAGTTCTTC
>TRBV4-1|TRBD1|TRBJ1-3|NA
CASSQGTASGNTIYF
TGCGCCAGCAGCCAGGGGACAGCCTCTGGAAACACCATATATTTT
>TRBV10-3|NA|TRBJ2-5|NA
CATTGQRQETQYF
TGTGCCACAACCGGACAAAGACAAGAGACCCAGTACTTC
>TRBV5-4|TRBD2|TRBJ2-5|NA
CASSSGLAGETQYF
TGTGCCAGCAGCTCGGGACTAGCGGGAGAGACCCAGTACTTC
>TRBV3-1/TRBV3-2|TRBD2|TRBJ2-7|once
CASSQDRGLAGGQYF
TGTGCCAGCAGCCAAGATAGGGGACTAGCGGGAGGGCAATACTTC
>TRBV5-1|NA|TRBJ2-1|few
CASSLDYTFNEQFF
TGCGCCAGCAGCTTGGACTACACTTTCAATGAGCAGTTCTTC
>TRBV6-2/TRBV6-3|NA|TRBJ1-4|once
CASNPGRIYEKLFF
TGTGCCAGCAACCCGGGGCGGATTTATGAAAAACTGTTTTTT
>TRBV12-3/TRBV12-4|TRBD1|TRBJ1-2|NA
CASSWDRGYGYTF
TGTGCCAGCAGTTGGGACAGGGGGTATGGCTACACCTTC
>TRBV2|TRBD1|TRBJ2-5|NA
CASRTGDRIGETQYF
TGTGCCAGCCGGACAGGGGACAGGATCGGGGAGACCCAGTACTTC
>TRBV7-3|NA|TRBJ1-2|few
CASSLEFWDRGKYGYTF
TGTGCCAGCAGCTTAGAGTTTTGGGATAGGGGAAAGTATGGCTACACCTTC
>TRBV11-1|NA|TRBJ1-1|NA
CASTPPQNTEAFF
TGTGCCAGCACCCCACCACAGAACACTGAAGCTTTCTTT
>TRBV2|TRBD2|TRBJ2-1|NA
CASIAAPPGLADNEQFF
TGTGCCAGCATTGCCGCTCCGCCGGGACTAGCGGACAATGAGCAGTTCTTC
>TRBV6-1|NA|TRBJ2-5|NA
CASSEGPSQETQYF
TGTGCCAGCAGTGAGGGGCCTTCCCAAGAGACCCAGTACTTC
>TRBV15|NA|TRBJ1-6|NA
CATSRDNPAGGSPLHF
TGTGCCACCAGCAGAGATAACCCCGCGGGTGGCTCACCCCTCCACTTT
>TRBV28|TRBD1|TRBJ1-5|NA
CASSLGRQGFGNQPQHF
TGTGCCAGCAGTTTAGGTAGACAGGGGTTTGGCAATCAGCCCCAGCATTTT
>TRBV28|TRBD1|TRBJ1-1|NA
CASSSPGTGYTEAFF
TGTGCCAGCAGTTCCCCCGGGACAGGGTACACTGAAGCTTTCTTT
>TRBV6-5|NA|TRBJ2-3|NA
CASSYSYLSTDTQYF
TGTGCCAGCAGTTACTCGTATCTGAGCACAGATACGCAGTATTTT
>TRBV7-9|TRBD1|TRBJ1-5|NA
CASSPTGGYSNQPQHF
TGTGCCAGCAGCCCTACAGGGGGCTATAGCAATCAGCCCCAGCATTTT
>TRBV9|TRBD1|TRBJ2-7|NA
CASSVTGQWEQYF
TGTGCCAGCAGCGTAACGGGACAGTGGGAGCAGTACTTC
>TRBV3-1/TRBV3-2|NA|TRBJ1-2|NA
CASSRGERNYGYTF
TGTGCCAGCAGCCGCGGGGAACGAAACTATGGCTACACCTTC
>TRBV4-3|NA|TRBJ2-7|NA
CASSQEESLAYEQYF
TGCGCCAGCAGCCAAGAGGAGTCTCTGGCCTACGAGCAGTACTTC